Each of the 6 T cell receptor beta chains below was sequenced from the same sample in a study of T-cell reconstitution after alpha-beta-depleted transplantation in children. Library preparation (for TCRbeta) was performed with unique molecular identifiers. One entry per CDR3 protein, called by TCRdb with MiXCR from the PCR reads. Of 350,000 to 400,000 distinct CDR3 sequences listed, 20% are singletons. The sample consisted of PBMCs from the stem cell graft donor, taken from the stem cell graft. The receptors were sampled from a human donor who donated a stem cell graft to a child with acute myeloid leukemia.

This sequence joins TRBV18 and TRBJ1-6; no definite D call. CDR1 and CDR2 from the germline V gene are KGHSH and LQKENI. This CDR3 comprises 16 residues. The V and J ends lost 3 bases and 7 bases respectively, with 16 bases between them. The CDR3, as DNA: TGTGCCAGCTCACCTGAAGTAGGAGGGAGGAATTCACCCCTCCACTTT. It yields the protein CASSPEVGGRNSPLHF.

A word on this clonotype: At one end, the junction sequence differs from germline, possibly due to a read error. The chain carries TRBV24-1 and TRBJ2-1, with 8 bases identical to TRBD1. The CDR3 contains 12 residues. CDR1 is KGHDR and CDR2 is SFDVKD in the germline V gene. CDR3 DNA sequence: TGTGCCGCCAGGACAGGGTATAGTGAGCAGTTCTTC. Encoded protein: CAARTGYSEQFF.

The CDR3 protein is CSVDGSFEAFF. The DNA of the CDR3 is TGCAGCGTCGACGGTAGCTTTGAAGCTTTCTTT. The chain carries TRBV29-1 and TRBJ1-1; unclear D gene. The CDR3 has 11 residues. Trimming left V 6 bases short and J 7 bases short, with 12 bases between. Germline-derived CDR1 and CDR2 are SQVTM and ANQGSEA. The complete variable domain, with remaining parts taken from reference TRBV29-1 and TRBJ1-1, reads SAVISQKPSRDICQRGTSLTIQCQVDSQVTMMFWYRQQPGQSLTLIATANQGSEATYESGFVIDKFPISRPNLTFSTLTVSNMSPEDSSIYLCSVDGSFEAFFGQGTRLTVV.

This clonotype has a count of ten or more. The rearrangement joins TRBV4-2 to TRBJ2-3; the match to TRBD2 covers 14 bases. V gave up 2 bases and J gave up 4 bases; unmatched junction bases: 2. Germline V gene lookup returns CDR1 LGHNA and CDR2 YNFKEQ. This CDR3 has 16 amino acids. The CDR3 DNA is TGTGCCAGCAGCCAACGACTAGCGGGAGGGGCAGATACGCAGTATTTT. Translated, it gives CASSQRLAGGADTQYF.

The genes are TRBV2 and TRBJ2-1; unclear D gene. Germline-derived CDR1 and CDR2 are SNHLY and FYNNEI. V dropped 6 bases and J dropped 5 bases, with 14 bases sitting between them. The CDR3 is 14 amino acids. The CDR3 sequence is CASSLSRPDNEQFF. In DNA form, the CDR3 reads TGTGCCAGCAGCCTCTCCCGACCAGACAATGAGCAGTTCTTC.

The chain links TRBV27 to TRBJ2-5, with TRBD1 as a possible D gene (6 bases). Looked up from germline, CDR1 is MNHEY and CDR2 is SMNVEV (reference sequence). The ends were cut back, 3 bases at V and 4 bases at J, with 12 bases in the middle. This CDR3 region has 14 residues. The CDR3 region is CASSLDYRAETQYF. Written as DNA, the CDR3 is TGTGCCAGCAGTTTGGATTACAGGGCAGAGACCCAGTACTTC.